Reported below is one TCR beta chain. The data are from a study of T-cell memory formation after mild COVID-19. TCRdb fed the 5' RACE reads into MiXCR, producing one record per CDR3 protein. Among about half a million distinct CDR3 sequences, over 15% were seen once, and the ten largest hold about 12%. Per germline, CDR1 WNHNN and CDR2 SYGVQD (reference sequence). The V gene lost 7 bases and the J gene lost 9 bases, with 10 bases spanning the gap. CDR3 size: 10 residues. The clonotype comes from an adult woman who had mild COVID-19 (a few samples of this study predate the infection). Cell type and time point are not known. The specimen sequenced was PBMCs or a T cell subset sorted from them (not recorded which). This chain connects TRBV10-1 to TRBJ2-7; D unclear. The CDR3 protein is CASILRWQYF. CDR3 sequence (DNA): TGCGCCAGCATTCTCCGGTGGCAGTACTTC.